The clone carrying this TCR beta chain was seen a handful of times. Its antigen remains unknown. Other nucleotide sequences in the sample specify the same CDR3. The data were obtained in a study of shared clonotypes between healthy human individuals. The authors divided CD4+ cells into CD45RA+ naive and CD45RA-negative memory subsets. The protocol was immunoSEQ multiplex PCR, while the TCRdb copy is restricted to in-frame clones and leaves out a portion. The sample yields a few million clones, just under 95% seen once. Findings of the study overall: Despite large depth, rarefaction showed incomplete sorted-subset sequencing.

Sequences were obtained from naive CD4+ T cells from PBMCs. Sample subset: CD45RA+ positively selected. The receptor was derived from a man aged 18-30 years in good health. Some clones in this sample may be carry-over from other donors' samples.

The CDR3 loop is CSVGGANEKLFF. In DNA form, the CDR3 reads TGCAGCGTTGGAGGGGCGAATGAAAAACTGTTTTTT. The V and J genes are TRBV29-1 and TRBJ1-4; D is perhaps TRBD1 (5 bases). CDR3 length: 12 residues. Germline V gene sequence: CDR1 SQVTM, CDR2 ANQGSEA. The V end lost 4 bases, the J end lost 5 bases, and 8 bases lay between the germline ends. Combining the CDR3 with reference TRBV29-1 and TRBJ1-4 gives the whole variable domain SAVISQKPSRDICQRGTSLTIQCQVDSQVTMMFWYRQQPGQSLTLIATANQGSEATYESGFVIDKFPISRPNLTFSTLTVSNMSPEDSSIYLCSVGGANEKLFFGSGTQLSVL.